The 21 T cell receptor beta chains presented below share a single source sample, sequenced in a study of T-cell memory formation after mild COVID-19. Via MiXCR, TCRdb re-called the 5' RACE reads, giving one row per CDR3 protein. The table shows about 100,000 distinct CDR3 sequences, with around 15% occurring only once. Sequenced: PBMCs or a T cell subset sorted from them (not recorded which). Receptors were obtained from a man aged 18 to 35 who had mild COVID-19 (a few samples of this study predate the infection). Cell type and time point are not known.

This clonotype was observed a single time. A much larger clone differs by one base, so this may be a read error. The gene calls are TRBV7-9 and TRBJ1-2, with 7 bases fitting TRBD1. The CDR3 runs 14 residues. Germline-derived CDR1 and CDR2 are SEHNR and FQNEAQ (reference sequence). CDR3 nucleotides: TGTGACAGCAGCTTAGACAGGGTTCGGAGTGGCTACACCTTC. Its translation: CDSSLDRVRSGYTF. The variable domain in full, with the rest retrieved from reference TRBV7-9 and TRBJ1-2, is DTGVSQNPRHKITKRGQNVTFRCDPISEHNRLYWYRQTLGQGPEFLTYFQNEAQLEKSRLLSDRFSAERPKGSFSTLEIQRTEQGDSAMYLCDSSLDRVRSGYTFGSGTRLTVV.

This clonotype was detected only a few times. This rearrangement joins TRBV6-5 to TRBJ2-1; no firm D call. Germline-derived CDR1 and CDR2 are MNHEY and SVGAGI. Trimming took 6 bases from V and 8 from J, leaving 11 bases between them. The CDR3 contains 12 residues. This CDR3 reads CASSPNFYEQFF. CDR3 in DNA: TGTGCCAGCAGCCCCAACTTTTATGAGCAGTTCTTC.

The genes are TRBV20-1 and TRBJ2-3, with D maybe TRBD2 (5 bases). The V end was cut by 2 bases, the J end by 0 bases, with 12 bases between. Germline V gene sequence: CDR1 DFQATT, CDR2 SNEGSKA (reference sequence). The CDR3 is 15 residues long. CDR3 DNA: TGCAGTGCTAGACCAACTCGGGAAAGCACAGATACGCAGTATTTT. Translating it yields CSARPTRESTDTQYF.

This clonotype came up many times. This sequence joins TRBV27 and TRBJ1-1, with a weak D call TRBD1 (6 bases). The CDR3 has 14 residues. CDR1 is MNHEY, CDR2 SMNVEV, per germline (reference sequence). V was cut by 3 bases and J by 5 bases, with 13 bases left in between. The CDR3 spells CASSFSGEGTEAFF. In DNA, the CDR3 is TGTGCCAGCAGTTTTTCAGGGGAAGGGACTGAAGCTTTCTTT.

This clonotype was picked up a small number of times. The CDR3 coding sequence is TGTGCCAGCAGTCGCCTGGGTTTCGAGCAGTACTTC. Its translation is CASSRLGFEQYF. The V call is TRBV6-1, the J call TRBJ2-7; unclear D gene. Trimming shortened V by 5 bases and J by 6 bases, and 11 bases separated the two germline ends. The CDR3 consists of 12 residues. CDR1 is MNHNS and CDR2 is SASEGT in the germline V gene.

At least ten counts were recorded for this clonotype. The chain has TRBV6-5 and TRBJ2-7, with TRBD1 identical over 8 bases. The CDR3 covers 14 residues. Germline CDR1 is MNHEY and CDR2 is SVGAGI. The ends lost 6 bases at V and 1 base at J; junction bases unmatched: 5. For the CDR3, the DNA is TGTGCCAGCAGAAACCGGGACAGGTCCTACGAGCAGTACTTC. Amino acid sequence: CASRNRDRSYEQYF.

This clonotype showed up just a few times. The chain combines TRBV9 with TRBJ1-6; no firm D call. Germline assignment: CDR1 SGDLS and CDR2 YYNGEE. Trimming shortened V by 0 bases and J by 9 bases, and 7 bases separated the two germline ends. The CDR3 length is 13 residues. CDR3 nucleotide sequence: TGTGCCAGCAGCGTAGGGGAGGGTTCACCCCTCCACTTT. This sequence encodes CASSVGEGSPLHF.

The V call is TRBV9, the J call TRBJ2-5, with a possible D match to TRBD2 (7 bases). Trimming took 3 bases from V and 0 from J, leaving 27 bases between them. Germline CDR1 SGDLS, CDR2 YYNGEE. The CDR3 sequence is 20 residues long. As DNA, the CDR3 is TGTGCCAGCAGCGAGCCATGGGGGCGGAGCGGGGATCCGTACCAAGAGACCCAGTACTTC. This translates into CASSEPWGRSGDPYQETQYF.

This chain uses TRBV9 with TRBJ1-2; no clear D gene. V was clipped by 2 bases and J by 3 bases, with 5 bases between them. Germline CDR1 is SGDLS and CDR2 is YYNGEE. The CDR3 has 12 amino acids. This CDR3 is CASSVADYGYTF. The CDR3 nucleotides are TGTGCCAGCAGCGTGGCGGACTATGGCTACACCTTC.

This clonotype was observed many times. The chain has TRBV7-6 and TRBJ2-2, with D perhaps given as TRBD1 or TRBD2 (5 bases each). The V gene lost 3 bases and the J gene lost 1 base, with 9 bases spanning the gap. This CDR3 spans 15 amino acids. The germline gives CDR1 SGHVS, CDR2 FNYEAQ. This CDR3 reads CASSLSRGNTGELFF. In DNA form, the CDR3 reads TGTGCCAGCAGCTTGTCGAGGGGGAACACCGGGGAGCTGTTTTTT.

This clonotype appeared many times. The chain recombines TRBV12-3 or TRBV12-4 with TRBJ2-7; 9 bases are shared with TRBD1. With V trimmed by 5 bases and J by 4 bases, 6 bases remained unmatched. The CDR3 is made up of 14 amino acids. The CDR3 region is CASSAGTGLYEQYF. The CDR3 DNA reads as TGTGCCAGCAGTGCCGGGACAGGGCTTTACGAGCAGTACTTC.

This clonotype was recorded many times. The CDR3 loop is CAISKDRSQETQYF. In DNA form, the CDR3 reads TGTGCCATCAGTAAGGACAGGTCCCAAGAGACCCAGTACTTC. The genes are TRBV10-3 and TRBJ2-5; TRBD1 aligns across 7 bases. CDR1 ENHRY and CDR2 SYGVKD come from the germline V gene. The J segment lost 1 base and the V segment lost 5 bases, leaving 4 bases of the junction unmatched. The CDR3 is 14 amino acids.

A few counts support this clonotype. CDR3 sequence reads: CASRLSGGHSGELFF. CDR3 sequence (DNA): TGTGCCAGCAGGTTAAGCGGGGGGCACAGCGGGGAGCTGTTTTTT. The V gene is TRBV12-3 or TRBV12-4, the J gene TRBJ2-2; 9 nucleotides agree with TRBD2. The CDR3 has 15 residues. V was clipped by 6 bases and J by 7 bases; unmatched bases: 9.

The gene calls are TRBV7-9 and TRBJ1-2; D remains unclear. The germline gives CDR1 SEHNR, CDR2 FQNEAQ (reference sequence). Trimming left V 11 bases short and J 5 bases short, with 6 bases between. This CDR3 region has 9 residues. The CDR3 loop reads CASGYGYTF. The CDR3 bases are TGTGCCTCCGGATATGGCTACACCTTC.

There are a few counts of this clonotype. The V gene is TRBV6-2 or TRBV6-3, the J gene TRBJ1-2; perhaps TRBD1 as D (5 bases). Germline V gene lookup returns CDR1 MNHEY and CDR2 SVGEGT. The germline V and J ends were trimmed by 0 bases and 4 bases, with 15 bases remaining between them. This CDR3 comprises 16 residues. CDR3 sequence (DNA): TGTGCCAGCAGTTACTCCCGGGACGCCGGGGGCTATGGCTACACCTTC. This gives the protein CASSYSRDAGGYGYTF.

The chain joins TRBV4-3 to TRBJ1-5, with 9 bases fitting TRBD1. The length of the CDR3 is 15 residues. The germline gives CDR1 LGHNA, CDR2 YSLEER. Germline trimming cut 1 base from V and 4 bases from J; bases unmatched to any gene: 2. CDR3 protein: CASSQGTGVNQPQHF. DNA of the CDR3: TGCGCCAGCAGCCAAGGGACAGGGGTTAATCAGCCCCAGCATTTT.

The sample holds a few counts of this clonotype. V is TRBV6-5 and J is TRBJ2-3, with 7 bases fitting TRBD2. This CDR3 contains 15 residues. The V and J ends lost 7 bases and 0 bases, in that order; junction bases with no gene match: 7. Germline CDR1 MNHEY, CDR2 SVGAGI. In nucleotides, the CDR3 is TGTGCCAGCACCCAAAGCGGGGCTAGCACAGATACGCAGTATTTT. This encodes CASTQSGASTDTQYF.

The rearrangement joins TRBV11-3 to TRBJ2-7, with 7 bases identical to TRBD1. Germline loops: CDR1 SGHNT, CDR2 YENEEA. The CDR3 consists of 13 residues. V lost 2 bases and J lost 3; bases outside the gene matches: 1. As DNA, the CDR3 is TGTGCCAGCAGCTTACGGACAGGCTACGAGCAGTACGTC. Protein product: CASSLRTGYEQYV.

This clonotype showed up many times. This chain uses TRBV4-3 with TRBJ2-7; D not resolved. The length of the CDR3 is 15 residues. In germline, CDR1 is LGHNA, CDR2 YSLEER. V lost 0 bases to trimming and J lost 0 bases, with 9 bases between them. The DNA of the CDR3 is TGCGCCAGCAGCCAAGAGTGGACGGTCTCCTACGAGCAGTACTTC. Amino acid sequence: CASSQEWTVSYEQYF.

This clonotype occurred a few times. The rearrangement uses TRBV10-2 and TRBJ1-5; D is unclear. The ends were cut back, 1 base at V and 7 bases at J, with 11 bases in the middle. From germline, CDR1 is WSHSY and CDR2 SAAADI. The CDR3 runs 14 residues. In DNA form, the CDR3 reads TGCGCCAGCAGTGAGTATAGGGTATACCAGCCCCAGCATTTT. Translated: CASSEYRVYQPQHF.

This chain links TRBV19 with TRBJ2-1; tentatively, D is TRBD1 (6 bases). V lost 3 bases and J 9 bases, leaving 21 bases between the germline ends. CDR3 length: 16 amino acids. From germline, CDR1 is LNHDA and CDR2 SQIVND (reference sequence). CDR3 sequence (DNA): TGTGCCAGTAGTATGTCTCTCGGGATGGGGGCCCGTGAGCAGTTCTTC. Translation gives CASSMSLGMGAREQFF.